This T cell receptor beta chain was identified in a study of regulatory T cells in long-lasting Graves disease. About the study: Newly diagnosed Graves' patients took antithyroid drugs under 3 months.

This clonotype was picked up many times. The authors built TCR beta libraries using iRepertoire HTBI primers and Arm-PCR of CDR3 regions. TCRdb processed the multiplex PCR reads anew with MiXCR; each CDR3 protein has one entry. The table has hundreds of thousands of distinct CDR3 sequences, roughly 15% seen once. The time point is: newly diagnosed GD, antithyroid drugs for less than 3 months. The TCR library used RNA extracted from PBMCs. This CDR3 has 13 residues. V dropped 5 bases and J dropped 4 bases, with 11 bases sitting between them. V usage is TRBV12-3 or TRBV12-4 and J usage is TRBJ1-1; no clear D. This receptor was obtained from a female donor with Graves disease. The sequencing here drew on peripheral blood mononuclear cells (PBMCs), taken at new diagnosis, from a patient treated with antithyroid drugs. The CDR3 spells CASSGSPGTEAFF. The CDR3 bases are TGTGCCAGCAGTGGCTCCCCCGGCACTGAAGCTTTCTTT.